This passage covers 23 T cell receptor beta chains from one sample sequenced in a study of beta chain features in type 1 diabetes. Findings and limits, study-wide: Within each of all four CD4+ subsets, Type 1 diabetes patients had TCRB CDR3s that were moderately but significantly shorter.

The antigens of these receptors remain unknown. As every portion of the isolated RNA was reverse transcribed, the sequencing read expressed TCRB transcripts. The method was immunoSEQ multiplex PCR; TCRdb's version includes in-frame clones alone and lacks a portion of them. Of a few hundred thousand clones listed, roughly 12% are singletons. The sample taken for sequencing was naive CD4+ T cells from blood. The receptor set was obtained from a woman aged 18-35 years with type 1 diabetes.

The gene calls are TRBV30 and TRBJ1-1, with 9 bases aligning to TRBD1. After removal of 1 base from V and 1 base from J, the junction contained 7 bases not matched to a gene. The CDR3 contains 16 residues. Germline lookup yields CDR1 GTSNPN and CDR2 SVGIG (reference sequence). The CDR3 protein is CAWSEYGQGKNTEAFF. The CDR3 DNA reads as TGTGCCTGGAGTGAGTACGGACAGGGGAAGAACACTGAAGCTTTCTTT.

V and J are TRBV5-6 and TRBJ2-4; maybe TRBD2 (5 bases). Trimming shortened V by 0 bases and J by 8 bases, and 9 bases separated the two germline ends. Germline CDR1 SGHDT, CDR2 YYEEEE. This CDR3 has 13 residues. The CDR3 region is CASSLVRGDIQYF. As DNA, the CDR3 is TGTGCCAGCAGCTTGGTACGGGGAGACATTCAGTACTTC.

This clone was counted a few times. J is TRBJ1-1 and V is TRBV10-3, with a tentative D call TRBD1 (5 bases). Germline V gene data show CDR1 as ENHRY and CDR2 as SYGVKD. V gave up 0 bases and J gave up 10 bases, with 15 bases separating them. This CDR3 has 14 residues. The CDR3 DNA sequence: TGTGCCATCAGTGAGTCTGGAGGGACCGATGCAGCTTTCTTT. Translation gives CAISESGGTDAAFF.

This clone came up once. The rearrangement joins TRBV25-1 to TRBJ2-1, with 11 bases identical to TRBD2. The CDR3 runs to 18 residues. V was pared by 1 base and J by 4 bases, with 9 bases of the junction left unmatched. The germline gives CDR1 MGHDK, CDR2 SYGVNS. The CDR3, as DNA: TGTGCCAGCAGTGAATCGGGAACTAGCGGGAGTGGATACAATGAGCAGTTCTTC. Translation: CASSESGTSGSGYNEQFF.

This clone was detected a few times. The rearrangement links TRBV28 to TRBJ2-6, with D maybe TRBD1 (5 bases). Between the trimmed V and J ends, which lost 5 bases and 4 bases, there was a span of 9 bases. Looked up from germline, CDR1 is MDHEN and CDR2 is SYDVKM. The CDR3 totals 14 residues. CDR3 sequence reads: CASSTPGGANVLTF. The CDR3 DNA follows: TGTGCCAGCAGTACCCCAGGGGGGGCCAACGTCCTGACTTTC.

In regard to this clone: Different DNA sequences within this sample yield the same CDR3. This chain connects TRBV9 to TRBJ1-5, with 8 bases fitting TRBD1. CDR1 SGDLS and CDR2 YYNGEE come from the germline V gene. V lost 2 bases, J lost 0 bases, and 1 base stayed unmatched. There are 15 residues in the CDR3. CDR3 protein: CASSVGQASNQPQHF. In nucleotides, the CDR3 is TGTGCCAGCAGCGTGGGACAGGCTAGCAATCAGCCCCAGCATTTT. Looking up the rest from reference TRBV9 and TRBJ1-5 gives the full variable domain: DSGVTQTPKHLITATGQRVTLRCSPRSGDLSVYWYQQSLDQGLQFLIQYYNGEERAKGNILERFSAQQFPDLHSELNLSSLELGDSALYFCASSVGQASNQPQHFGDGTRLSIL.

The chain recombines TRBV7-2 with TRBJ2-1; TRBD2 might be the D (5 bases). Trimming took off 0 bases at V and 2 bases at J, with 8 bases between the two ends. The CDR3 totals 15 residues. CDR1 is SGHTA and CDR2 is FQGNSA in the germline V gene. The CDR3 DNA follows: TGTGCCAGCAGCTTAGCGGGAGCCACCTACAATGAGCAGTTCTTC. Amino acids: CASSLAGATYNEQFF.

This clone occurred a few times. This chain uses TRBV4-1 with TRBJ2-3; D may be TRBD2 (5 bases). Per germline, CDR1 MGHRA and CDR2 YSYEKL. V was trimmed by 4 bases and J by 4 bases, leaving 12 bases between them. The length of the CDR3 is 14 residues. The CDR3 reads CASSRESLPDTQYF. The CDR3 DNA reads as TGCGCCAGCAGCCGGGAGAGTCTCCCAGATACGCAGTATTTT.

Concerning this clone: Other nucleotide sequences in the sample specify the same CDR3. The gene calls are TRBV7-9 and TRBJ2-7; 8 bases agree with TRBD2. Unmatched junction bases numbered 3, after V lost 5 bases and J lost 3 bases. The CDR3 totals 13 residues. Germline CDR1 is SEHNR and CDR2 is FQNEAQ (reference sequence). The DNA for the CDR3 is TGTGCCAGCAGCCCCGGGACTAGCTACGAGCAGTACTTC. As protein: CASSPGTSYEQYF.

This clone was detected a few times. The genes are TRBV5-1 and TRBJ1-1, with TRBD1 as a possible D gene (6 bases). The CDR3 is 15 amino acids. Trimming removed 7 bases from V and 6 bases from J, with 22 bases in between. Germline CDR1 and CDR2: SGHRS and YFSETQ. CDR3 bases: TGCGCCAGCGGTCTGAGGAATACAGGGAGGGCTGAAGCTTTCTTT. Translating gives CASGLRNTGRAEAFF.

This clone appeared a few times. This same CDR3 is encoded by further DNA sequences in the sample. This chain joins TRBV9 and TRBJ2-1; perhaps TRBD2 as D (5 bases). Germline V CDR1 and CDR2: SGDLS, YYNGEE. The CDR3 covers 15 residues. Trimming cost V 2 bases and J 0 bases, with 9 bases left between them. The CDR3 protein is CASSVVGSSYNEQFF. CDR3 nucleotide sequence: TGTGCCAGCAGCGTCGTGGGGAGCTCCTACAATGAGCAGTTCTTC. Together with reference TRBV9 and TRBJ2-1, the CDR3 gives the full variable domain: DSGVTQTPKHLITATGQRVTLRCSPRSGDLSVYWYQQSLDQGLQFLIQYYNGEERAKGNILERFSAQQFPDLHSELNLSSLELGDSALYFCASSVVGSSYNEQFFGPGTRLTVL.

This clone has just a few counts. The chain links TRBV30 to TRBJ1-5, with TRBD1 matching 9 bases. CDR1 and CDR2 (germline): GTSNPN, SVGIG (reference sequence). The CDR3 sequence is 16 residues long. V lost 2 bases and J lost 2; bases outside the gene matches: 7. Here the CDR3 reads CAWSPLQGAGNQPQHF. The CDR3 DNA reads TGTGCCTGGAGTCCGTTACAGGGGGCGGGCAATCAGCCCCAGCATTTT.

The genes are TRBV29-1 and TRBJ2-5; 8 bases fit TRBD2. CDR1 and CDR2 (germline): SQVTM, ANQGSEA. With V trimmed by 5 bases and J by 5 bases, 7 bases remained unmatched. This CDR3 has 13 residues. The CDR3 DNA reads TGCAGCGTTAGGTCTAGCGGGTTGGAGACCCAGTACTTC. It codes for CSVRSSGLETQYF.

This chain connects TRBV15 to TRBJ1-2; D perhaps matches TRBD1 (5 bases). V was cut by 5 bases and J by 8 bases, with 15 bases left in between. This CDR3 comprises 13 residues. Germline lookup yields CDR1 LNHNV and CDR2 YYDKDF (reference sequence). Here the CDR3 reads CATSRSTRGGYTF. Written as DNA, the CDR3 is TGTGCCACCAGCCGCTCTACAAGGGGCGGCTACACCTTC.

The chain uses TRBV7-2 and TRBJ2-5, with TRBD2 identical over 8 bases. Trimming at V came to 5 bases and at J to 5 bases, leaving 7 bases not matched to a gene. The CDR3 length is 14 residues. The V gene's germline CDR1 is SGHTA and CDR2 FQGNSA. CDR3 amino acids: CASSPRTSMETQYF. CDR3 nucleotides: TGTGCCAGCAGCCCGCGGACTAGCATGGAGACCCAGTACTTC.

The J gene is TRBJ2-5, the V gene TRBV18; 7 bases map to TRBD1. Looked up from germline, CDR1 is KGHSH and CDR2 is LQKENI. CDR3 size: 15 residues. V lost 1 base to trimming and J lost 5 bases; unmatched junction nucleotides: 7. CDR3: CASSPREGAEETQYF. The CDR3 DNA is TGTGCCAGCTCACCACGAGAGGGGGCCGAGGAGACCCAGTACTTC.

This clone was found a few times. The V gene is TRBV30, the J gene TRBJ2-3; 10 bases are a match to TRBD2. CDR1 and CDR2 from the germline V gene are GTSNPN and SVGIG (reference sequence). This CDR3 comprises 16 residues. V trimming: 3 bases; J trimming: 4 bases; junction bases outside the gene matches: 10. In DNA form, the CDR3 reads TGTGCCTGGAGCCCTGGGGGAGCGGGAGGGGCAGATACGCAGTATTTT. This encodes CAWSPGGAGGADTQYF.

This clone occurred a few times. The J gene is TRBJ2-7, the V gene TRBV11-2; 7 nucleotides agree with TRBD1. Per the germline V gene, CDR1 is SGHAT and CDR2 is FQNNGV. Unmatched junction bases numbered 16, after V lost 5 bases and J lost 3 bases. The CDR3 runs 17 residues. The CDR3 region is CASSHYRKVGQSYEQYV. CDR3 DNA: TGTGCCAGCAGCCACTACCGTAAGGTGGGACAGAGCTACGAGCAGTACGTC.

This clone was seen a handful of times. V usage is TRBV29-1 and J usage is TRBJ1-2; maybe TRBD1 (6 bases). Germline CDR1 and CDR2: SQVTM and ANQGSEA. The CDR3 length is 12 residues. Trimming left V 6 bases short and J 8 bases short, with 16 bases between. For the CDR3, the DNA is TGCAGCGTCCCGGGACATTTTTTCGGCTACACCTTC. Its translation is CSVPGHFFGYTF.

This clone turned up a few times. The V gene is TRBV12-5, the J gene TRBJ2-5, with 8 bases that match TRBD2. The CDR3 contains 16 residues. Germline lookup yields CDR1 LGHNT and CDR2 FRNRAP. The trim removed 0 bases at V and 2 bases at J, leaving 5 bases unmatched. The DNA of the CDR3 is TGTGCTAGTGGTTTGGTAGTCTCGGGAGGGCAAGAGACCCAGTACTTC. Its protein product is CASGLVVSGGQETQYF.

This clone has just a few counts. The chain carries TRBV7-2 and TRBJ2-1, with D perhaps TRBD2 (6 bases). This CDR3 is 16 amino acids long. Trimming removed 1 base from V and 3 bases from J, with 13 bases in between. The V gene's germline CDR1 is SGHTA and CDR2 FQGNSA. CDR3 sequence reads: CASSLGLATGYNEQFF. In nucleotides, the CDR3 is TGTGCCAGCAGCTTAGGTCTAGCGACGGGCTACAATGAGCAGTTCTTC.

The V and J genes are TRBV5-1 and TRBJ1-2; TRBD1 matches 11 bases. The CDR3 spans 14 residues. Germline V gives CDR1 SGHRS, CDR2 YFSETQ. The V gene end was trimmed by 3 bases and the J gene end by 8 bases; junction bases not matched to a gene: 6. The chain's CDR3 is CASSYPGTGGGYTF. DNA of the CDR3: TGCGCCAGCAGCTACCCCGGGACAGGGGGAGGCTACACCTTC.

This clone was counted a few times. This sequence joins TRBV27 and TRBJ2-5; the match to TRBD2 covers 10 bases. J was trimmed by 1 base and V by 4 bases; bases with no gene match: 3. Looked up from germline, CDR1 is MNHEY and CDR2 is SMNVEV (reference sequence). This CDR3 region has 15 residues. The CDR3 bases are TGTGCCAGCAGTTCCCGGACTAGCGGCCAAGAGACCCAGTACTTC. Its translation is CASSSRTSGQETQYF.